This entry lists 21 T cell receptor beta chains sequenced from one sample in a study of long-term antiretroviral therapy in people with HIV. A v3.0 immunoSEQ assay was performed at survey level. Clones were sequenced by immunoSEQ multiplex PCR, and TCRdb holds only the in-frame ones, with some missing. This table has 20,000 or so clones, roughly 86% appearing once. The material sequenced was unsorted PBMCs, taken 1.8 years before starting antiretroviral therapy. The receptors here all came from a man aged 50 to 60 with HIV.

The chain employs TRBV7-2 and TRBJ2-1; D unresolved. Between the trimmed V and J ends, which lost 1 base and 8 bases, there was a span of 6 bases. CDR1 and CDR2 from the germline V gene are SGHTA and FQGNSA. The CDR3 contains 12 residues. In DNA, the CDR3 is TGTGCCAGCAGCTTAGTGTATGATGAGCAGTTCTTC. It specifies CASSLVYDEQFF.

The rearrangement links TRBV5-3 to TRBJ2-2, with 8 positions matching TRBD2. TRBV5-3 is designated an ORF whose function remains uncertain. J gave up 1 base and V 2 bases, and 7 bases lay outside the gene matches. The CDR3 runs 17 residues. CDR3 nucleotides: TGTGCCAGAAGCTTAACGGGAGGGCCGGGGAACACCGGGGAGCTGTTTTTT. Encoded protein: CARSLTGGPGNTGELFF.

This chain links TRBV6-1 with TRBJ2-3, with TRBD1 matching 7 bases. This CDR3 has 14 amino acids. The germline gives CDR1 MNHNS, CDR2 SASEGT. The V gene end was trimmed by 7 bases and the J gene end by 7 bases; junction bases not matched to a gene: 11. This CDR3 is CASTVAGGRHTQYF. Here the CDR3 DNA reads TGTGCCAGCACGGTGGCAGGGGGAAGGCATACGCAGTATTTT.

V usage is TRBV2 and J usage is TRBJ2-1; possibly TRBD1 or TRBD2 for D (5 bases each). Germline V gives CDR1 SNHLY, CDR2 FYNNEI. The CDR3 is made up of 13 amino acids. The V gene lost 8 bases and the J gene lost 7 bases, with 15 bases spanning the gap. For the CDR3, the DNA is TGTGCCAGCGTCAGGGAACGGACTAATGAGCAGTTCTTC. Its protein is CASVRERTNEQFF.

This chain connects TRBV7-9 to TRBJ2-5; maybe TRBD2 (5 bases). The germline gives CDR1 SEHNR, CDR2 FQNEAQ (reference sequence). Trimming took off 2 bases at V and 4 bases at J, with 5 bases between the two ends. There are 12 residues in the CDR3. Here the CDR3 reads CASSLRGETQYF. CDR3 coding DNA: TGTGCCAGCAGCTTACGGGGAGAGACCCAGTACTTC.

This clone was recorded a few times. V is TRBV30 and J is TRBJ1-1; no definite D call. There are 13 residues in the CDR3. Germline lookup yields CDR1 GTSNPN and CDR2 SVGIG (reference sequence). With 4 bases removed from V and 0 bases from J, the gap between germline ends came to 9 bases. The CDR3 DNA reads TGTGCCTGGAATCCGGGAATGAACACTGAAGCTTTCTTT. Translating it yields CAWNPGMNTEAFF.

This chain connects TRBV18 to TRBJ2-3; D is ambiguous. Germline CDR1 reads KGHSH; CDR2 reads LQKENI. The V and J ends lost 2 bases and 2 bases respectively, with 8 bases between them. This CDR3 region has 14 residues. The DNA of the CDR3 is TGTGCCAGCTCACCAGACTCGTACACAGATACGCAGTATTTT. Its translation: CASSPDSYTDTQYF.

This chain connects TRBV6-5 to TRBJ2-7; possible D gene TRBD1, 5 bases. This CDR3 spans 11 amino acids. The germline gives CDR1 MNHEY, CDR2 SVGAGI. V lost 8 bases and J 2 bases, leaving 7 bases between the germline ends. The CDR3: CASGQTYEQYF. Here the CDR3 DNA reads TGTGCCAGCGGACAAACCTACGAGCAGTACTTC.

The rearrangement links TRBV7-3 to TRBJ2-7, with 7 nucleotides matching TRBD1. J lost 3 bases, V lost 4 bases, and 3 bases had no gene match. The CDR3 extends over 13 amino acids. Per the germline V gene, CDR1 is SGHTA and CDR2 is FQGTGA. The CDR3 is CASSSGTVYEQYF. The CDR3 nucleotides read TGTGCCAGCAGCTCAGGGACAGTCTACGAGCAGTACTTC.

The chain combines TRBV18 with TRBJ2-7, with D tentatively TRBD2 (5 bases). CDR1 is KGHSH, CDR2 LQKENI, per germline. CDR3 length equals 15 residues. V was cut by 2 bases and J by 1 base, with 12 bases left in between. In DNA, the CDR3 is TGTGCCAGCTCACCAGTGCCTCGGGATTCCTACGAGCAGTACTTC. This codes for CASSPVPRDSYEQYF. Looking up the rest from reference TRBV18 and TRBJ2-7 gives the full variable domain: NAGVMQNPRHLVRRRGQEARLRCSPMKGHSHVYWYRQLPEEGLKFMVYLQKENIIDESGMPKERFSAEFPKEGPSILRIQQVVRGDSAAYFCASSPVPRDSYEQYFGPGTRLTVT.

The CDR3 is CASRRTAQETQYF. The CDR3 DNA reads as TGTGCCAGCAGAAGGACAGCCCAAGAGACCCAGTACTTC. This sequence joins TRBV6-5 and TRBJ2-5, with TRBD1 as a possible D gene (6 bases). The length of the CDR3 is 13 residues. CDR1 is MNHEY and CDR2 is SVGAGI in the germline V gene. Trimming removed 6 bases from V and 1 base from J, with 9 bases in between.

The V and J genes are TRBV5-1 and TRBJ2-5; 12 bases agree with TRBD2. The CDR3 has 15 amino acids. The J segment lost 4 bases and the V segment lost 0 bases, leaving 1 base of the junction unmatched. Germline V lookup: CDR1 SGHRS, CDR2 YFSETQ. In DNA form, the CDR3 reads TGCGCCAGCAGCTTGGGACTAGCGGGGGCAGAGACCCAGTACTTC. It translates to CASSLGLAGAETQYF.

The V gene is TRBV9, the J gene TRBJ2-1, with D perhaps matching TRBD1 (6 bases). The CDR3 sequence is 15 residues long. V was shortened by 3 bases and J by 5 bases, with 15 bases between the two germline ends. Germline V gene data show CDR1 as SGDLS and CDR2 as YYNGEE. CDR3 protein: CASSATGFVNNEQFF. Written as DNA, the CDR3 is TGTGCCAGCAGCGCCACAGGGTTTGTTAACAATGAGCAGTTCTTC. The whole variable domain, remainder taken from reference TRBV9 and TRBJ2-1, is DSGVTQTPKHLITATGQRVTLRCSPRSGDLSVYWYQQSLDQGLQFLIQYYNGEERAKGNILERFSAQQFPDLHSELNLSSLELGDSALYFCASSATGFVNNEQFFGPGTRLTVL.

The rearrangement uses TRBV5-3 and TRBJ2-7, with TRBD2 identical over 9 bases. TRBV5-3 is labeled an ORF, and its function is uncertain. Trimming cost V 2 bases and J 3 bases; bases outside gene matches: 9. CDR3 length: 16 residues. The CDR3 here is CARSFGREGGSYEQYF. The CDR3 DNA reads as TGTGCCAGAAGCTTCGGGCGGGAGGGTGGTAGCTACGAGCAGTACTTC.

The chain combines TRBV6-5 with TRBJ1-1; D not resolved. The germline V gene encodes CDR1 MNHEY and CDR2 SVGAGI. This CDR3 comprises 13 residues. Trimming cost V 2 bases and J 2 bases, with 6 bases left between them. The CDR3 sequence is CASSYNGNTEAFF. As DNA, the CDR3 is TGTGCCAGCAGTTACAACGGTAACACTGAAGCTTTCTTT.

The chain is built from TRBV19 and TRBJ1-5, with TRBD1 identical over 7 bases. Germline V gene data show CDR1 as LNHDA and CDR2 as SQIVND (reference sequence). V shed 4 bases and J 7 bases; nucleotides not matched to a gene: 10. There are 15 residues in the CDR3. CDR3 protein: CASSKGQGVNQPQHF. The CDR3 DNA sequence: TGTGCCAGTAGTAAGGGGCAGGGGGTCAACCAGCCCCAGCATTTT. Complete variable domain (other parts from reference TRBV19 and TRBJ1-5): DGGITQSPKYLFRKEGQNVTLSCEQNLNHDAMYWYRQDPGQGLRLIYYSQIVNDFQKGDIAEGYSVSREKKESFPLTVTSAQKNPTAFYLCASSKGQGVNQPQHFGDGTRLSIL.

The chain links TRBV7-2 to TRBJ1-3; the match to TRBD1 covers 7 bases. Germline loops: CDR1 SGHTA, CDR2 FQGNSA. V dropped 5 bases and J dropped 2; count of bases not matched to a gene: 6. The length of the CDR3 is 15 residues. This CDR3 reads CASSNRQGTGNTIYF. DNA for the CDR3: TGTGCCAGCAGCAACCGACAGGGTACTGGAAACACCATATATTTT.

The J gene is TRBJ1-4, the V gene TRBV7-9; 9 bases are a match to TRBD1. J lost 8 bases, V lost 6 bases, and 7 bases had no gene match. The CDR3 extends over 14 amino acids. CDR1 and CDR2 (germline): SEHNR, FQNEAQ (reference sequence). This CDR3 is CASRRQGGLEKLFF. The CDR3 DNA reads TGTGCCAGCAGGAGACAGGGGGGCCTCGAAAAACTGTTTTTT.

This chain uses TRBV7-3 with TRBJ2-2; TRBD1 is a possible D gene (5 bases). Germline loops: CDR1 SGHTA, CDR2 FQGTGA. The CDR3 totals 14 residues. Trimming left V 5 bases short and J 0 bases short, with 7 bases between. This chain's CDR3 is CASSPTANTGELFF. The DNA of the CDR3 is TGTGCCAGCAGCCCGACAGCGAACACCGGGGAGCTGTTTTTT.

Here the CDR3 DNA reads TGTGCCTGGAAAAGTTGGTCTAGCGGGAGTTATACCGGGGAGCTGTTTTTT. The encoded protein is CAWKSWSSGSYTGELFF. This sequence joins TRBV30 and TRBJ2-2; 10 bases map to TRBD2. Germline-derived CDR1 and CDR2 are GTSNPN and SVGIG (reference sequence). V shed 4 bases and J 5 bases; nucleotides not matched to a gene: 13. CDR3 length: 17 residues.

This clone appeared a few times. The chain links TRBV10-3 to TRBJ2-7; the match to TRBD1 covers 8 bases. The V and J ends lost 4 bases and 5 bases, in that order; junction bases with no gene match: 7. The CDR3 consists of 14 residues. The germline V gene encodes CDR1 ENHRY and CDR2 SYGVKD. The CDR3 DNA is TGTGCCATCAGTGGTGCGGACAGGGTGAACGAGCAGTACTTC. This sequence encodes CAISGADRVNEQYF.